The present T cell receptor (beta chain) was sequenced within a study of blood T cell repertoires in COVID-19. Study background: Samples representing acute and convalescent COVID-19 were sourced from the United States, Italy and Spain. The cDNA or gDNA used as material had been derived from T cells, B-cell-depleted T cells, or PBMCs.

Repertoires were generated with immunoSEQ multiplex PCR, while TCRdb's copy carries only in-frame clones and drops some. The profile covers 400,000 or so clones, with 80% to 90% appearing a single time and 1% to 1.3% taken by the ten largest. Germline assignment: CDR1 WSHSY and CDR2 SAAADI. V shed 6 bases and J shed 4 bases, with 7 bases lying between them. The CDR3 has 12 amino acids. Assignment of participants to cohorts was predicated upon participant-reported clinical history. Recovery among Cohort 3 donors was established by two negative PCRs, clearance, or symptom resolution. This chain joins TRBV10-2 and TRBJ1-3; D is perhaps TRBD1 (5 bases). The clonotype was recovered from a man younger than 45 who had recovered from COVID-19. The specimen was PBMCs or T cells enriched from blood (not recorded which). The CDR3: CASRGLGNTIYF. CDR3 DNA: TGCGCCAGCAGGGGACTCGGAAACACCATATATTTT.